These 27 T cell receptor beta chains were all obtained from the same sample, sequenced in a study of identical twins. A single record per CDR3 protein comes from TCRdb applying MiXCR to the 5' RACE reads. The sample lists a few hundred thousand distinct CDR3 sequences; roughly 15% were seen once. The same data also contributed to another study, on yellow fever vaccine responses in identical twins.

The specimen was CD4+ T cells sorted from blood. The receptors shown here come from a woman between 18 and 29 years old in good health.

The chain links TRBV29-1 to TRBJ2-3; 7 bases line up with TRBD2. Trimming cost V 5 bases and J 2 bases; bases outside gene matches: 4. This CDR3 region has 13 residues. The V gene's germline CDR1 is SQVTM and CDR2 ANQGSEA. CDR3 in DNA: TGCAGCGTTCGGGGGGTGGCCACAGATACGCAGTATTTT. It codes for CSVRGVATDTQYF.

This sequence joins TRBV5-6 and TRBJ2-1, with 10 positions matching TRBD2. J was trimmed by 8 bases and V by 4 bases; bases with no gene match: 9. CDR1 is SGHDT and CDR2 is YYEEEE in the germline V gene. CDR3 size: 15 residues. CDR3 sequence reads: CASSPLPSGGHEQFF. Written as DNA, the CDR3 is TGTGCCAGCAGCCCATTGCCTAGCGGGGGTCATGAGCAGTTCTTC.

This clonotype was detected many times. The chain couples TRBV4-1 to TRBJ1-5; D not resolved. Germline-derived CDR1 and CDR2 are MGHRA and YSYEKL. Trimming took 1 base from V and 5 from J, leaving 9 bases between them. This CDR3 spans 14 amino acids. The CDR3 spells CASSQAAYYQPQHF. The CDR3 bases are TGCGCCAGCAGCCAAGCGGCGTACTATCAGCCCCAGCATTTT.

This clonotype was detected only a few times. J is TRBJ2-7 and V is TRBV27; 7 nucleotides match TRBD1. Germline lookup yields CDR1 MNHEY and CDR2 SMNVEV (reference sequence). After removal of 6 bases from V and 3 bases from J, the junction contained 8 bases not matched to a gene. This CDR3 contains 14 residues. CDR3 region: CASRRGRTGYEQYF. CDR3 DNA: TGTGCCAGCAGAAGGGGGCGCACGGGCTACGAGCAGTACTTC.

Many counts were recorded for this clonotype. V gene TRBV10-3 combines with J gene TRBJ2-2; D unclear. This CDR3 is built from 13 residues. The V end lost 7 bases, the J end lost 0 bases, and 6 bases lay between the germline ends. Germline-derived CDR1 and CDR2 are ENHRY and SYGVKD. The CDR3 DNA reads as TGTGCCATCAACCCCGCGAACACCGGGGAGCTGTTTTTT. Its translation: CAINPANTGELFF.

This clonotype has just a few counts. V and J are TRBV6-5 and TRBJ1-4; possible D gene TRBD1, 5 bases. This CDR3 is 15 amino acids long. Germline values: CDR1 MNHEY, CDR2 SVGAGI. V was clipped by 2 bases and J by 7 bases, with 14 bases between them. The DNA for the CDR3 is TGTGCCAGCAGTTACCTAGGGGATCGGGGTGAAAAACTGTTTTTT. It is translated as CASSYLGDRGEKLFF.

This clonotype was observed a few times. The chain employs TRBV28 and TRBJ2-1, with TRBD2 identical over 8 bases. The V gene end was trimmed by 2 bases and the J gene end by 3 bases; junction bases not matched to a gene: 3. CDR1 MDHEN and CDR2 SYDVKM come from the germline V gene. The CDR3 length is 15 residues. DNA of the CDR3: TGTGCCAGCAGTTTAGGCGGGAGGAACTACAATGAGCAGTTCTTC. Protein product: CASSLGGRNYNEQFF.

This clonotype appeared a few times. The chain is built from TRBV5-1 and TRBJ2-3; D gene ambiguous. This CDR3 region has 14 residues. Germline lookup yields CDR1 SGHRS and CDR2 YFSETQ. V lost 4 bases to trimming and J lost 3 bases, with 12 bases between them. CDR3 nucleotides: TGCGCCAGCAGCCGTCAGTTCCCGACAGATACGCAGTATTTT. Protein: CASSRQFPTDTQYF.

The J gene is TRBJ2-3, the V gene TRBV15; weak D call: TRBD1 (5 bases). The CDR3 loop spans 13 amino acids. The V end was cut by 7 bases, the J end by 4 bases, with 12 bases between. CDR1 is LNHNV, CDR2 YYDKDF, per germline (reference sequence). CDR3 region: CATKGAGADTQYF. DNA of the CDR3: TGTGCCACCAAAGGGGCTGGGGCAGATACGCAGTATTTT.

V usage is TRBV12-3 or TRBV12-4 and J usage is TRBJ2-5, with D perhaps matching TRBD1 or TRBD2 (5 bases each). The CDR3 is made up of 14 amino acids. Trimming took 4 bases from V and 3 from J, leaving 12 bases between them. In nucleotides, the CDR3 is TGTGCCAGCAGTTGGGGCGGAGGCAAAGAGACCCAGTACTTC. Its protein product is CASSWGGGKETQYF.

This clonotype was recorded at least ten times. The V and J genes are TRBV3-1 and TRBJ2-6, with D maybe TRBD2 (5 bases). CDR3 length equals 17 residues. Trimming removed 4 bases from V and 0 bases from J, with 13 bases in between. From germline, CDR1 is LGHDT and CDR2 YNNKEL (reference sequence). CDR3 sequence reads: CASSPTRTASGANVLTF. The CDR3 coding sequence is TGTGCCAGCAGCCCTACTAGAACGGCCTCTGGGGCCAACGTCCTGACTTTC.

The table lists this clonotype with many counts. V gene TRBV5-1 combines with J gene TRBJ2-1; no firm D call. Trimming shortened V by 4 bases and J by 5 bases, and 13 bases separated the two germline ends. This CDR3 is built from 14 residues. CDR1 is SGHRS, CDR2 YFSETQ, per germline. The DNA for the CDR3 is TGCGCCAGCAGCAAAGACGACATGAACAATGAGCAGTTCTTC. Its translation: CASSKDDMNNEQFF.

This clonotype came up a few times. V usage is TRBV2 and J usage is TRBJ2-7; no clear D gene. Germline CDR1 and CDR2: SNHLY and FYNNEI. V shed 6 bases and J shed 5 bases, with 5 bases lying between them. The CDR3 covers 10 residues. The DNA of the CDR3 is TGTGCCAGCAGGTGGAACGAGCAGTACTTC. As protein: CASRWNEQYF. The full variable domain, its missing parts supplied by reference TRBV2 and TRBJ2-7, is EPEVTQTPSHQVTQMGQEVILRCVPISNHLYFYWYRQILGQKVEFLVSFYNNEISEKSEIFDDQFSVERPDGSNFTLKIRSTKLEDSAMYFCASRWNEQYFGPGTRLTVT.

This chain connects TRBV5-1 to TRBJ1-2; 7 bases map to TRBD1. The V and J ends lost 2 bases and 8 bases, in that order; junction bases with no gene match: 9. The CDR3 runs to 14 residues. Per the germline V gene, CDR1 is SGHRS and CDR2 is YFSETQ. The chain's CDR3 is CASSFTGTAGGYTF. DNA for the CDR3: TGCGCCAGCAGCTTCACCGGGACAGCCGGAGGCTACACCTTC.

This clonotype has a handful of counts. This rearrangement joins TRBV7-2 to TRBJ2-1; 13 positions agree with TRBD2. V lost 6 bases to trimming and J lost 8 bases; unmatched junction nucleotides: 10. Looked up from germline, CDR1 is SGHTA and CDR2 is FQGNSA. The CDR3 runs to 16 residues. CDR3 coding DNA: TGTGCCAGCAGACCTCGAGTTACTAGCGGGAGGGATGAGCAGTTCTTC. Protein sequence: CASRPRVTSGRDEQFF.

This clonotype was counted at least ten times. This chain links TRBV10-3 with TRBJ2-1; D perhaps matches TRBD1 (5 bases). Trimming removed 6 bases from V and 1 base from J, with 13 bases in between. CDR1 is ENHRY, CDR2 SYGVKD, per germline. CDR3 size: 15 residues. Here the CDR3 reads CAIREPQGSYNEQFF. The CDR3 DNA sequence: TGTGCCATCAGGGAGCCTCAGGGATCCTACAATGAGCAGTTCTTC.

The chain carries TRBV6-2 or TRBV6-3 and TRBJ2-1, with D hard to call. Germline V lookup: CDR1 MNHEY, CDR2 SVGEGT. CDR3 size: 16 residues. The germline V and J ends were trimmed by 6 bases and 0 bases, with 15 bases remaining between them. In nucleotides, the CDR3 is TGTGCCAGCAGAGCACGGACGCGAATCTCCTACAATGAGCAGTTCTTC. This gives the protein CASRARTRISYNEQFF.

This clonotype was recorded a few times. This chain connects TRBV9 to TRBJ2-2, with TRBD2 identical over 15 bases. J gave up 4 bases and V 0 bases, and 4 bases lay outside the gene matches. Germline values: CDR1 SGDLS, CDR2 YYNGEE. This CDR3 has 18 amino acids. CDR3 residues: CASSVEGLAGGPTGELFF. For the CDR3, the DNA is TGTGCCAGCAGCGTAGAGGGACTAGCGGGAGGCCCCACCGGGGAGCTGTTTTTT.

This clonotype came up many times. V and J are TRBV7-2 and TRBJ2-1, with D perhaps matching TRBD2 (7 bases). V lost 4 bases and J 6 bases, leaving 16 bases between the germline ends. This CDR3 has 15 amino acids. Germline values: CDR1 SGHTA, CDR2 FQGNSA. The CDR3 coding sequence is TGTGCCAGCAGCTCGGACGGGGGGCGAGTCAATGAGCAGTTCTTC. It yields the protein CASSSDGGRVNEQFF.

At least ten counts were recorded for this clonotype. The chain is built from TRBV20-1 and TRBJ2-1; D may be TRBD2 (6 bases). V was cut by 6 bases and J by 11 bases, with 17 bases left in between. The CDR3 sequence is 12 residues long. In germline, CDR1 is DFQATT, CDR2 SNEGSKA (reference sequence). CDR3 coding DNA: TGCAGTGCCAAGGCGGCTCTAGCGCAGCAGTTCTTC. This sequence encodes CSAKAALAQQFF.

V gene TRBV7-3 combines with J gene TRBJ1-3; a weak D match, TRBD1 (5 bases). Germline V gives CDR1 SGHTA, CDR2 FQGTGA. The length of the CDR3 is 15 residues. Trimming took off 5 bases at V and 3 bases at J, with 14 bases between the two ends. CDR3 nucleotide sequence: TGTGCCAGCAGCCGGGGCGGGGTCTTTGGAAACACCATATATTTT. Amino acid sequence: CASSRGGVFGNTIYF.

This clonotype was found a few times. The chain combines TRBV6-1 with TRBJ1-2; tentative D call: TRBD1 (6 bases). V lost 6 bases and J lost 3, with 14 bases in between. Germline values: CDR1 MNHNS, CDR2 SASEGT. CDR3 length equals 14 residues. The CDR3 nucleotides read TGTGCCAGCAGACGCCAACGGACAGACTATGGCTACACCTTC. It codes for CASRRQRTDYGYTF.

This clonotype was observed a handful of times. The V gene is TRBV7-2, the J gene TRBJ1-5; possibly TRBD1 for D (5 bases). The germline gives CDR1 SGHTA, CDR2 FQGNSA. Trimming pared 5 bases from V and 2 bases from J, leaving 10 bases between. The CDR3 extends over 14 amino acids. The CDR3 region is CASSLLTGNQPQHF. The CDR3 DNA follows: TGTGCCAGCAGCCTCCTGACAGGCAATCAGCCCCAGCATTTT.

The V gene is TRBV12-3 or TRBV12-4, the J gene TRBJ2-7, with D perhaps assigned TRBD1 or TRBD2 (5 bases each). Trimming removed 6 bases from V and 2 bases from J, with 17 bases in between. The CDR3 extends over 15 amino acids. The CDR3 DNA is TGTGCCAGCAGCCCAACCGGGACGGTCCCCTACGAGCAGTACTTC. Translation gives CASSPTGTVPYEQYF.

This clonotype has a handful of counts. CDR3 bases: TGTGCCAGCAGCCGGAGGGGCGCAGTAACTGAAGCTTTCTTT. Its translation is CASSRRGAVTEAFF. The chain joins TRBV3-1 to TRBJ1-1, with D possibly matching TRBD1 (5 bases). Trimming took off 4 bases at V and 5 bases at J, with 14 bases between the two ends. This CDR3 is 14 amino acids long. From germline, CDR1 is LGHDT and CDR2 YNNKEL (reference sequence).

This clonotype turned up a few times. This sequence joins TRBV9 and TRBJ1-1, with D perhaps TRBD1 (5 bases). Germline values: CDR1 SGDLS, CDR2 YYNGEE. The V gene lost 0 bases and the J gene lost 5 bases, with 14 bases spanning the gap. This CDR3 region has 15 residues. In DNA, the CDR3 is TGTGCCAGCAGCGTAGTTGGAGGGGTCGGGACTGAAGCTTTCTTT. Translation gives CASSVVGGVGTEAFF.

This clonotype was counted many times. V and J are TRBV28 and TRBJ2-1; 13 bases line up with TRBD2. This CDR3 is built from 15 residues. V lost 6 bases and J lost 9; bases outside the gene matches: 8. CDR1 is MDHEN, CDR2 SYDVKM, per germline. The CDR3 DNA reads TGTGCCAGCAGAACTGGACTAGCGGGAGCTGGTGAGCAGTTCTTC. Its protein product is CASRTGLAGAGEQFF.